The rows below give T cell receptor beta chains drawn from one sample of a study of T cells in Graves' hyperthyroidism and ophthalmopathy. TCRdb called the multiplex PCR reads again in MiXCR, with one record for every CDR3 protein. The sample has 250,000 to 300,000 distinct CDR3 sequences, roughly 13% seen once. Sequenced material: blood. The receptors were gathered from a woman in her forties with Graves' hyperthyroidism. Both conserved end residues are part of each CDR3. The order of the fields is clone size, D gene, J gene, V gene, CDR3 DNA, CDR3 protein. D genes are given only for firm matches. The size of a clone is reported for some rows only, either as once, few or many, or as a class for expanded clones.

clone_size: many
d_call: NA
j_call: TRBJ2-5
v_call: TRBV7-9
cdr3_nt: TGTGCCAGCAGCTTAAAGGGGGTGGACCAAGAGACCCAGTACTTC
cdr3_aa: CASSLKGVDQETQYF

clone_size: many
d_call: TRBD1
j_call: TRBJ1-4
v_call: TRBV20-1
cdr3_nt: TGCAGTGCTAGAGGGGACAGGGGTGAAAAACTGTTTTTT
cdr3_aa: CSARGDRGEKLFF

clone_size: NA
d_call: TRBD1
j_call: TRBJ2-5
v_call: TRBV18
cdr3_nt: TGTGCCAGCTCACCCACCCTGGACAGGGAAGAGACCCAGTACTTC
cdr3_aa: CASSPTLDREETQYF

clone_size: few
d_call: TRBD1
j_call: TRBJ2-3
v_call: TRBV5-1
cdr3_nt: TGCGCCAGCAGAGTGGACAGGGCCGATACGCAGTATTTT
cdr3_aa: CASRVDRADTQYF

clone_size: few
d_call: TRBD2
j_call: TRBJ2-2
v_call: TRBV19
cdr3_nt: TGTGCCAGTAGTAGCGGGGGGGTTTACACCGGGGAGCTGTTTTTT
cdr3_aa: CASSSGGVYTGELFF

clone_size: NA
d_call: TRBD2
j_call: TRBJ2-3
v_call: TRBV19
cdr3_nt: TGTGCCGGTAGTATTAGGACTAGCGGTTCGACAGATACGCAGTATTTT
cdr3_aa: CAGSIRTSGSTDTQYF

clone_size: many
d_call: TRBD1
j_call: TRBJ1-4
v_call: TRBV2
cdr3_nt: TGTGCCAGCGGGGGGGGGACAGGGAATGAAAAACTGTTTTTT
cdr3_aa: CASGGGTGNEKLFF

clone_size: many
d_call: NA
j_call: TRBJ1-2
v_call: TRBV9
cdr3_nt: TGTGCCAGCAGCGCCCAACCCAGCTATGGCTACACCTTC
cdr3_aa: CASSAQPSYGYTF

clone_size: NA
d_call: TRBD1
j_call: TRBJ1-2
v_call: TRBV18
cdr3_nt: TGTGCCAGCTCACCGCCGGGACAGATGTATGGCTACACCTTC
cdr3_aa: CASSPPGQMYGYTF

clone_size: many
d_call: NA
j_call: TRBJ1-2
v_call: TRBV9
cdr3_nt: TGTGCCAGCAGCGTAGATCCAGGGCTGATGGGCTATGGCTACACCTTC
cdr3_aa: CASSVDPGLMGYGYTF

clone_size: many
d_call: NA
j_call: TRBJ1-2
v_call: TRBV12-3/TRBV12-4
cdr3_nt: TGTGCCAGCAGTTTAGCGTTGGGAGATGGCTACACCTTC
cdr3_aa: CASSLALGDGYTF

clone_size: many
d_call: NA
j_call: TRBJ1-4
v_call: TRBV2
cdr3_nt: TGTGCCAGCAAGTCGGAGGGCGAAAAACTGTTTTTT
cdr3_aa: CASKSEGEKLFF

clone_size: few
d_call: NA
j_call: TRBJ1-1
v_call: TRBV7-6
cdr3_nt: TGTGCCAGCAGCTTAGCGGGGAGTTCCACTGAAGCTTTCTTT
cdr3_aa: CASSLAGSSTEAFF

clone_size: NA
d_call: NA
j_call: TRBJ2-2
v_call: TRBV10-3
cdr3_nt: TGTGCCATCAGTGACTCGAGGGGGAATAAGAACACCGGGGAGCTGTTTTTT
cdr3_aa: CAISDSRGNKNTGELFF

clone_size: few
d_call: NA
j_call: TRBJ2-2
v_call: TRBV7-2
cdr3_nt: TGTGCCAGCAGCTTAACGTTAGCGGTTAGCGGGGAGCTGTTTTTT
cdr3_aa: CASSLTLAVSGELFF

clone_size: many
d_call: NA
j_call: TRBJ1-1
v_call: TRBV13
cdr3_nt: TGTGCCAGCAGGGGGGGAGGGAGGACTGAAGCTTTCTTT
cdr3_aa: CASRGGGRTEAFF

clone_size: NA
d_call: TRBD1
j_call: TRBJ1-2
v_call: TRBV2
cdr3_nt: TGTGCCAGCAGCTACGGGGGACAGGGGCACGGCTACACCTTC
cdr3_aa: CASSYGGQGHGYTF

clone_size: many
d_call: NA
j_call: TRBJ2-1
v_call: TRBV7-9
cdr3_nt: TGTGCCAGCAGCTCCCAAAGGTACAGCTGGGGCTACAATGAGCAGTTCTTC
cdr3_aa: CASSSQRYSWGYNEQFF

clone_size: many
d_call: NA
j_call: TRBJ1-3
v_call: TRBV2
cdr3_nt: TGTGCCAGCGAAGGCGGGACCTTTGGAAACACCATATATTTT
cdr3_aa: CASEGGTFGNTIYF

clone_size: many
d_call: TRBD1
j_call: TRBJ2-5
v_call: TRBV7-2
cdr3_nt: TGTGCCAGCAGCTTAGCTAGGACAGGGGGGGAGACCCAGTACTTC
cdr3_aa: CASSLARTGGETQYF

clone_size: few
d_call: TRBD2
j_call: TRBJ2-1
v_call: TRBV20-1
cdr3_nt: TGCAGTGCTAGCCGGGCGGGAGGAAACTACAATGAGCAGTTCTTC
cdr3_aa: CSASRAGGNYNEQFF

clone_size: many
d_call: TRBD2
j_call: TRBJ2-7
v_call: TRBV15
cdr3_nt: TGTGCCACCAGCACGAGCGGGGATGGGACCTACGAGCAGTACTTC
cdr3_aa: CATSTSGDGTYEQYF

clone_size: many
d_call: NA
j_call: TRBJ2-2
v_call: TRBV6-1
cdr3_nt: TGTGCCAGCAGCACCGCCGGGACTTACAACACCGGGGAGCTGTTTTTT
cdr3_aa: CASSTAGTYNTGELFF

clone_size: many
d_call: NA
j_call: TRBJ2-1
v_call: TRBV3-1
cdr3_nt: TGTGCCAGCAGCCAGGCTAGGGCGTCCAATGAGCAGTTCTTC
cdr3_aa: CASSQARASNEQFF

clone_size: NA
d_call: NA
j_call: TRBJ2-3
v_call: TRBV18
cdr3_nt: TGTGCCAGCTCACCCACCGCAGGCGCAGATACGCAGTATTTT
cdr3_aa: CASSPTAGADTQYF